Listed below are T cell receptor beta chains from one sample, sequenced in a study of blood T cells in healthy people across ages. TCRdb reprocessed the 5' RACE reads with MiXCR, giving one entry per CDR3 protein. The sample contains about 1,400,000 distinct CDR3 sequences, approximately 40% of which appear only once. Material: blood. These receptors all stem from a woman younger than 35 in good health. The CDR3 runs from the conserved cysteine through the conserved F or W. D genes are given only for firm matches. Not every row has a clone size; where given, it reads once, few, many or a size class.

abundance | d_gene | j_gene | v_gene | CDR3aa | CDR3nt
NA | NA | TRBJ2-2 | TRBV6-6 | CAGSYSRGGGELFF | TGTGCCGGCAGTTACTCGAGAGGTGGCGGGGAGCTGTTTTTT
NA | TRBD2 | TRBJ2-1 | TRBV3-1 | CASSQPRTSGRVYNEQFF | TGTGCCAGCAGCCAACCTCGGACTAGCGGGAGGGTTTACAATGAGCAGTTCTTC
few | TRBD1 | TRBJ1-2 | TRBV13 | CTSPGTGNGYTF | TGTACCTCACCCGGGACAGGGAATGGCTACACCTTC
many | NA | TRBJ2-3 | TRBV10-3 | CAISVSPSGADTQYF | TGTGCCATCAGTGTTTCCCCGAGCGGAGCAGATACGCAGTATTTT
NA | NA | TRBJ1-4 | TRBV2 | CASSEEQGTNEKLFF | TGTGCCAGCAGCGAAGAACAGGGCACTAATGAAAAACTGTTTTTT
NA | TRBD2 | TRBJ2-1 | TRBV7-2 | CASRASGEYNEQFF | TGTGCCAGCAGGGCTAGCGGGGAGTACAATGAGCAGTTCTTC
NA | NA | TRBJ2-3 | TRBV14 | CASSQETRLSTDTQYF | TGTGCCAGCAGCCAAGAAACCCGCCTTAGCACAGATACGCAGTATTTT
NA | TRBD1 | TRBJ2-5 | TRBV12-3/TRBV12-4 | CASVMNRGSLKTQYF | TGTGCCAGCGTTATGAACAGGGGGTCTTTGAAGACCCAGTACTTC
NA | NA | TRBJ1-1 | TRBV20-1 | CSARPLGQGRDTEAFF | TGCAGTGCTAGACCTCTCGGGCAGGGGAGGGACACTGAAGCTTTCTTT
NA | TRBD2 | TRBJ2-1 | TRBV20-1 | CSASPSGSIYEQFF | TGCAGTGCTAGTCCAAGCGGGAGTATCTATGAGCAGTTCTTC
few | NA | TRBJ2-1 | TRBV7-7 | CASSPTGVLNEQFF | TGTGCTAGCAGCCCAACGGGGGTGTTGAATGAGCAGTTCTTC
NA | NA | TRBJ2-5 | TRBV3-1 | CASSQDRWQGVLETQYF | TGTGCCAGCAGCCAAGATCGGTGGCAGGGAGTTCTGGAGACCCAGTACTTC
few | TRBD1 | TRBJ2-7 | TRBV27 | CASSFTVPGQGSSYEQYF | TGTGCCAGCAGTTTTACGGTCCCGGGACAGGGGAGCTCCTACGAGCAGTACTTC
NA | NA | TRBJ2-5 | TRBV6-5 | CASRASTAQETQYF | TGTGCCAGCCGGGCATCCACCGCCCAAGAGACCCAGTACTTC
NA | NA | TRBJ1-1 | TRBV12-3/TRBV12-4 | CASRDPGGTEAFF | TGTGCCAGCAGAGACCCGGGAGGCACTGAAGCTTTCTTT
many | TRBD2 | TRBJ2-1 | TRBV10-3 | CAISPSGSSYNEQFF | TGTGCCATCAGTCCGAGCGGGAGCTCCTACAATGAGCAGTTCTTC
NA | TRBD1 | TRBJ1-2 | TRBV28 | CASSPTGVEYGYTF | TGTGCCAGCAGCCCCACAGGGGTTGAGTATGGCTACACCTTC
NA | NA | TRBJ1-2 | TRBV18 | CAPCGGAGYTF | TGTGCCCCCTGCGGGGGGGCCGGCTACACCTTC
NA | TRBD1 | TRBJ2-7 | TRBV5-5 | CASSLEAGTGSEQYF | TGTGCCAGCAGCTTGGAAGCCGGGACAGGGTCCGAGCAGTACTTC
few | NA | TRBJ1-2 | TRBV7-9 | CASSSTGTSSGYTF | TGTGCCAGCAGCTCCACCGGGACTAGCTCTGGCTACACCTTC